Following are 8 T cell receptor beta chains from one sample sequenced in a study of cytomegalovirus exposure and HLA in healthy donors. PCR was performed using 60 Vbeta and 13 Jbeta primers. Assay used: immunoSEQ multiplex PCR; TCRdb lists only in-frame clones, some missing. The repertoire holds around 160,000 clones, with about 74% as singletons. What was sequenced was PBMCs. The receptors derive from a man aged 35-49 years in good health and CMV-seropositive.

V and J are TRBV4-1 and TRBJ1-2; D call uncertain. Deletions cut 2 bases from V and 4 bases from J, with 11 bases between. CDR3 length equals 14 residues. The germline V gene encodes CDR1 MGHRA and CDR2 YSYEKL. The CDR3 nucleotides are TGCGCCAGCAGCCAAACCGGGTCCATCTATGGCTACACCTTC. Translating it yields CASSQTGSIYGYTF.

This clone was counted once. The chain joins TRBV5-6 to TRBJ2-5; D perhaps matches TRBD2 (6 bases). The V gene lost 1 base and the J gene lost 0 bases, with 13 bases spanning the gap. This CDR3 has 16 residues. Germline V gene lookup returns CDR1 SGHDT and CDR2 YYEEEE. CDR3 DNA: TGTGCCAGCAGCTTGAGGGTAGCGGTCTACCAAGAGACCCAGTACTTC. Protein sequence: CASSLRVAVYQETQYF.

This clone showed up just a few times. The genes are TRBV27 and TRBJ1-5, with D maybe TRBD1 (5 bases). The germline V gene has CDR1 MNHEY and CDR2 SMNVEV (reference sequence). The CDR3 contains 13 residues. V was pared by 6 bases and J by 2 bases, with 8 bases between. CDR3 DNA: TGTGCCAGCAGACCGGGGGGCAATCAGCCCCAGCATTTT. The encoded protein is CASRPGGNQPQHF.

This chain joins TRBV6-1 and TRBJ1-2; 12 bases match TRBD1. Germline lookup yields CDR1 MNHNS and CDR2 SASEGT. This CDR3 region has 14 residues. V was clipped by 2 bases and J by 8 bases; unmatched bases: 3. For the CDR3, the DNA is TGTGCCAGCAGTGAATGGGACAGGGGGCTCGGCTACACCTTC. It is translated as CASSEWDRGLGYTF.

The chain joins TRBV7-9 to TRBJ2-5; a weak D match, TRBD1 (5 bases). This CDR3 has 14 amino acids. V lost 3 bases, J lost 2 bases, and 10 bases lay in between. In germline, CDR1 is SEHNR, CDR2 FQNEAQ (reference sequence). The CDR3 DNA is TGTGCCAGCAGCTTCTCCCGGACACAAGAGACCCAGTACTTC. Residues: CASSFSRTQETQYF.

The gene calls are TRBV28 and TRBJ2-3; D perhaps matches TRBD1 (6 bases). The V end lost 2 bases, the J end lost 2 bases, and 20 bases lay between the germline ends. The CDR3 spans 18 residues. Germline lookup yields CDR1 MDHEN and CDR2 SYDVKM. The CDR3 reads CASSLLLRQATNTDTQYF. The DNA of the CDR3 is TGTGCCAGCAGTTTACTTCTAAGACAGGCTACAAACACAGATACGCAGTATTTT.

This clone was seen a handful of times. The V and J genes are TRBV5-1 and TRBJ2-3, with 11 bases that match TRBD2. The CDR3 has 17 residues. With 0 bases clipped from V and 1 base from J, the junction kept 4 bases outside the gene matches. From germline, CDR1 is SGHRS and CDR2 YFSETQ. The CDR3 DNA is TGCGCCAGCAGCTTGGCTAGCGGGAGGAGAGGCACAGATACGCAGTATTTT. As protein: CASSLASGRRGTDTQYF.

The chain employs TRBV19 and TRBJ1-5; a weak D match, TRBD1 (5 bases). Germline-derived CDR1 and CDR2 are LNHDA and SQIVND (reference sequence). There are 13 residues in the CDR3. The V end was cut by 6 bases, the J end by 7 bases, with 13 bases between. CDR3 loop: CASRGQGGQPQHF. Here the CDR3 DNA reads TGTGCCAGTAGGGGGCAGGGTGGACAGCCCCAGCATTTT. Together with reference TRBV19 and TRBJ1-5, the CDR3 gives the full variable domain: DGGITQSPKYLFRKEGQNVTLSCEQNLNHDAMYWYRQDPGQGLRLIYYSQIVNDFQKGDIAEGYSVSREKKESFPLTVTSAQKNPTAFYLCASRGQGGQPQHFGDGTRLSIL.